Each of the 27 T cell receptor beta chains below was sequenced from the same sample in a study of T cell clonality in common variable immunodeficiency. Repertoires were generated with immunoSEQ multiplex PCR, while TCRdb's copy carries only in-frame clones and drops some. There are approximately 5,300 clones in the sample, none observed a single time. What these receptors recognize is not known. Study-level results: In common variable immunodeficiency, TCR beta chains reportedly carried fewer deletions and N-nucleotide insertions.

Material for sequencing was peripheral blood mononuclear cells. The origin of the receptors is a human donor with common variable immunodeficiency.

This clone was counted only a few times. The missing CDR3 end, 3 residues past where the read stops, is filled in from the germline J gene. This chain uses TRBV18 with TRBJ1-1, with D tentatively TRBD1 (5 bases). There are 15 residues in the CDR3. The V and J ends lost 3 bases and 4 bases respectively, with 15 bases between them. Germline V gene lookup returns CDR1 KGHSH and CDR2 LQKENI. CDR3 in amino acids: CASSPSGRDVTEAFF. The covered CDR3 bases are TGTGCCAGCTCACCCTCCGGCAGGGATGTCACTGAA.

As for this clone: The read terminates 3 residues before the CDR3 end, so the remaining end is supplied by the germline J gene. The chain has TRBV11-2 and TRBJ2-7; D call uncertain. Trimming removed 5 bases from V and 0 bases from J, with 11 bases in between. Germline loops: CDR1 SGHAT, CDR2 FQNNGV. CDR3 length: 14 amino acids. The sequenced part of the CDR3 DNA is TGTGCCAGCAGCCTCGATCGGTACTCCTACGAG. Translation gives CASSLDRYSYE. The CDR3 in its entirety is CASSLDRYSYEQYF.

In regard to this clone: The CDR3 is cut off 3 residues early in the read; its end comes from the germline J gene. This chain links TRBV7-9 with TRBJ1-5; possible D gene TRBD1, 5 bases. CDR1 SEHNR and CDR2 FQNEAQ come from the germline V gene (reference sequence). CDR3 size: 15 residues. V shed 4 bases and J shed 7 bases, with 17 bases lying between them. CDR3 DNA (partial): TGTGCCAGCAGCTCCTGGGGGGAGGGCACCCAGCCC. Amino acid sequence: CASSSWGEGTQP. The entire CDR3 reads CASSSWGEGTQPQHF.

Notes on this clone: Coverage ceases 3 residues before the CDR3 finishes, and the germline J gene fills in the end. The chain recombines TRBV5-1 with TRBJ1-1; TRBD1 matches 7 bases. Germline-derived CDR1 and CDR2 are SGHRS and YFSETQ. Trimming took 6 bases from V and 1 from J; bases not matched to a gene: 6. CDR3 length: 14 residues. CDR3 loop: CASTRWDRNTEAFF. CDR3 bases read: TGCGCCAGCACCCGATGGGACAGGAACACTGAA.

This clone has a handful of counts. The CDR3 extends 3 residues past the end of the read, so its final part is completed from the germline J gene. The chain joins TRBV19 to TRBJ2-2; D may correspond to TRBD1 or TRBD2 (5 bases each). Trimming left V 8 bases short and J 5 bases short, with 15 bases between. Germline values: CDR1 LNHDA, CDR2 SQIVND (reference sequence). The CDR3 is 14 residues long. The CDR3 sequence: CASSVGAGTGELFF. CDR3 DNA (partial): TGTGCCAGTTCTGTGGGAGCAGGGACCGGGGAG. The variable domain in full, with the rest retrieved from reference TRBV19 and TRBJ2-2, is DGGITQSPKYLFRKEGQNVTLSCEQNLNHDAMYWYRQDPGQGLRLIYYSQIVNDFQKGDIAEGYSVSREKKESFPLTVTSAQKNPTAFYLCASSVGAGTGELFFGEGSRLTVL.

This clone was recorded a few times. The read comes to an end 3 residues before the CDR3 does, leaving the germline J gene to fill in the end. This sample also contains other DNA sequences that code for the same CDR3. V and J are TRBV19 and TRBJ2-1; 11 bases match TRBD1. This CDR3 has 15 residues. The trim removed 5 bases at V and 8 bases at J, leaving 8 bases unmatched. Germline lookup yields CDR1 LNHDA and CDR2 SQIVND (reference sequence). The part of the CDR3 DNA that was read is TGTGCCAGTAGTGAGCTGGGACAGGGGGTTTATGAG. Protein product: CASSELGQGVYE. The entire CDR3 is CASSELGQGVYEQFF.

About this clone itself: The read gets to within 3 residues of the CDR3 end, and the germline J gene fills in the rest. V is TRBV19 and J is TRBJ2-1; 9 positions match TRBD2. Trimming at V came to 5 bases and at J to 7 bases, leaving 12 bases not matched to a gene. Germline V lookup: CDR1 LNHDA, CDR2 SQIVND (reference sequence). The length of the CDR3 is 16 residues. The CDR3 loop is CASSSSGGGVRNEQFF. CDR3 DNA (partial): TGTGCCAGTAGTTCCTCCGGCGGGGGGGTTCGGAATGAG.

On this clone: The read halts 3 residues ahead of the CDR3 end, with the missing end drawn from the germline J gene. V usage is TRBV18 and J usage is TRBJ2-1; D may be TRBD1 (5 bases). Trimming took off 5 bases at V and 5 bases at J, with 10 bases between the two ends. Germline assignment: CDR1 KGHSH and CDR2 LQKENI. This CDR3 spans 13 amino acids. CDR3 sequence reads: CASSTGHHNEQFF. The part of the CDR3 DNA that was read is TGTGCCAGCTCAACTGGACACCACAATGAG. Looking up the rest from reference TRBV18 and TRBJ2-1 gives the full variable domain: NAGVMQNPRHLVRRRGQEARLRCSPMKGHSHVYWYRQLPEEGLKFMVYLQKENIIDESGMPKERFSAEFPKEGPSILRIQQVVRGDSAAYFCASSTGHHNEQFFGPGTRLTVL.

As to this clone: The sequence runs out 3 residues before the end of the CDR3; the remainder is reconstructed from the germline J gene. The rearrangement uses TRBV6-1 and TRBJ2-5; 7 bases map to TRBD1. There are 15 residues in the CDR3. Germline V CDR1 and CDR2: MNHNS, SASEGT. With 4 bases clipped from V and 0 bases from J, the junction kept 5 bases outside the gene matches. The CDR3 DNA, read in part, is TGTGCCAGCAGTGTATCCGGGACAGACCAAGAGACC. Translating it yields CASSVSGTDQET. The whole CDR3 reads CASSVSGTDQETQYF.

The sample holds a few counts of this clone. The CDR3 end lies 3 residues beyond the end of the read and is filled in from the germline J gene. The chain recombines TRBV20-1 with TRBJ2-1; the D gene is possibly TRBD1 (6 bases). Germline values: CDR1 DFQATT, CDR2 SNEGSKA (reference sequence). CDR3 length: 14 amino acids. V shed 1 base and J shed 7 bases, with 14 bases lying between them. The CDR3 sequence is CSARALAGVNEQFF. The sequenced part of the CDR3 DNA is TGCAGTGCTAGAGCCCTTGCAGGGGTAAATGAG.

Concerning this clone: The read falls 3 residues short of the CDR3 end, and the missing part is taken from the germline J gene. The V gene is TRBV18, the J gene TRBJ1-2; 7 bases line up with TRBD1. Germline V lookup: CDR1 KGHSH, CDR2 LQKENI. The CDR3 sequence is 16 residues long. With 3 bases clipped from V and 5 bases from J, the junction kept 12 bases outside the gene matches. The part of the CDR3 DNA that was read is TGTGCCAGCTCACCTTTGGGACAGTTTCCTCCTTATGGC. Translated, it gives CASSPLGQFPPYG. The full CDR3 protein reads CASSPLGQFPPYGYTF.

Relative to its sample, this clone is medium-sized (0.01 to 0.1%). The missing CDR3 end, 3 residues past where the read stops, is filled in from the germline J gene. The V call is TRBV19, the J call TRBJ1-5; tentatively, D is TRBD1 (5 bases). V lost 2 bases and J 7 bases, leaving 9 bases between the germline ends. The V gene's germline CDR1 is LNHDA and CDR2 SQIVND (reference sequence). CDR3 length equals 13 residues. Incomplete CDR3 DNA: TGTGCCAGTAGTATATATCAGGGCCAGCCC. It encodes CASSIYQGQP. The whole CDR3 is CASSIYQGQPQHF.

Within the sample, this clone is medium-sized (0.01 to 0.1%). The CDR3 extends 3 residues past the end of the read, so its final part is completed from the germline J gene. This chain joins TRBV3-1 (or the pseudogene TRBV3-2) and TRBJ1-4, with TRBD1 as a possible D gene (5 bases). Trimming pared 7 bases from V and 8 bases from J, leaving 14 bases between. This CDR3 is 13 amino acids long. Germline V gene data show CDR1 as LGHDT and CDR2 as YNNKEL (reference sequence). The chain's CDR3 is CASNTGRTEKLFF. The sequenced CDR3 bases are TGTGCCAGCAATACAGGAAGGACCGAAAAA.

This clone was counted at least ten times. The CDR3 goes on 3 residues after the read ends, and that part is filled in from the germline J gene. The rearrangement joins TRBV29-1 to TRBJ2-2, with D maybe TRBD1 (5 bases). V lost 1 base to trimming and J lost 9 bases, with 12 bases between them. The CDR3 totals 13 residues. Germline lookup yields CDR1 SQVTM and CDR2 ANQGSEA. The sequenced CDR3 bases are TGCAGCGTTGAAGGCCAGGGCAACCGGGAG. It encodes CSVEGQGNRE. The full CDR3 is CSVEGQGNRELFF.

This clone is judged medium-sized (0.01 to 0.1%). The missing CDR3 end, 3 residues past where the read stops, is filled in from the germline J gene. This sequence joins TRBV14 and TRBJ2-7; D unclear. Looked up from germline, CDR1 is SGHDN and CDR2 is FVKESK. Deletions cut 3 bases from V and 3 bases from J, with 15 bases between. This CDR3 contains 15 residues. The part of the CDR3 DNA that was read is TGTGCCAGCAGCCAGCGTGAAAAAAGCCTCTACGAG. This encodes CASSQREKSLYE. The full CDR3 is CASSQREKSLYEQYF.

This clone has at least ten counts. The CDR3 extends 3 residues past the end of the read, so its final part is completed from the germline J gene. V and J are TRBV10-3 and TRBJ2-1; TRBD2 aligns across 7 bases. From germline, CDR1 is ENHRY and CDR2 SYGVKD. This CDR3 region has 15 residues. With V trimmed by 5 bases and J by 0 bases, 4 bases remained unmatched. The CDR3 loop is CAISRAGNSYNEQFF. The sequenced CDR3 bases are TGTGCCATCAGTCGAGCGGGGAACTCCTACAATGAG.

The chain's CDR3 is CASSIGGFRQGEFRSGANVLTF. CDR3 DNA (partial): TGTGCCAGTAGTATCGGGGGATTTAGACAGGGAGAGTTCCGCTCTGGGGCCAACGTC. The chain uses TRBV19 and TRBJ2-6, with D maybe TRBD1 (7 bases). The DNA ends 3 residues before the CDR3 does, and the rest of the CDR3 is filled in from the germline J gene. Germline CDR1 LNHDA, CDR2 SQIVND (reference sequence). V shed 3 bases and J shed 0 bases, with 27 bases lying between them. The CDR3 runs to 22 residues. The whole variable domain, remainder taken from reference TRBV19 and TRBJ2-6, is DGGITQSPKYLFRKEGQNVTLSCEQNLNHDAMYWYRQDPGQGLRLIYYSQIVNDFQKGDIAEGYSVSREKKESFPLTVTSAQKNPTAFYLCASSIGGFRQGEFRSGANVLTFGAGSRLTVL.

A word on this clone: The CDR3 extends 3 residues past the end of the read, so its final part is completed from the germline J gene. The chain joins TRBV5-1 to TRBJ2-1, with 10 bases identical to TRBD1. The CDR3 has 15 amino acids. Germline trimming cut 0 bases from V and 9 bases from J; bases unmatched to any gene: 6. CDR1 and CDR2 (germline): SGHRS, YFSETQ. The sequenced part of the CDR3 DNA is TGCGCCAGCAGCTTGGGCGACAGGGGGCATTCTGAG. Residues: CASSLGDRGHSE. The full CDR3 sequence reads CASSLGDRGHSEQFF.

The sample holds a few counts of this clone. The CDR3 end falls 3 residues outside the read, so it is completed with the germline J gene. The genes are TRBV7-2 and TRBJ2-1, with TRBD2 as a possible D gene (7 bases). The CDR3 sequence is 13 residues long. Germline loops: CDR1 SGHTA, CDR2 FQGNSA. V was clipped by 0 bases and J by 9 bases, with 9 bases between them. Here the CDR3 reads CASSLARGGEQFF. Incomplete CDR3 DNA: TGTGCCAGCAGCTTAGCTAGGGGGGGTGAG.

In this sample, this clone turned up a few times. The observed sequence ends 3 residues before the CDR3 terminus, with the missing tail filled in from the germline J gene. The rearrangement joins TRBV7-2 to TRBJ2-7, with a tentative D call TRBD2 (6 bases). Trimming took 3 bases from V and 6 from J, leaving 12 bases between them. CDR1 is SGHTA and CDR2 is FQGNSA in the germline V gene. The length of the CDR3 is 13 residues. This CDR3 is CASSFTRGGEQYF. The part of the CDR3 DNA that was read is TGTGCCAGCAGCTTTACACGGGGAGGCGAG.

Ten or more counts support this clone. CDR3 sequence: CASSFENNAYEQYF. The covered CDR3 bases are TGTGCCAGCAGCTTTGAGAACAACGCCTACGAG. The V and J genes are TRBV5-6 and TRBJ2-7; D ambiguous. With the read ending 3 residues before the CDR3 end, the germline J gene is used to fill in that end. This CDR3 is 14 amino acids long. Germline CDR1 reads SGHDT; CDR2 reads YYEEEE. Trimming shortened V by 2 bases and J by 2 bases, and 11 bases separated the two germline ends.

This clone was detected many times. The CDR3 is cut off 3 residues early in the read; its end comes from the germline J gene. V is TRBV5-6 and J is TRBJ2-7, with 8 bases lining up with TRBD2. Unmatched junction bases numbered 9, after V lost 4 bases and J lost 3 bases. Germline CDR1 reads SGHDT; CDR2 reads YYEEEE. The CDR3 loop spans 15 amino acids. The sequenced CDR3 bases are TGTGCCAGCAGCGGCGGGACTAGGAGTCTCTACGAG. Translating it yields CASSGGTRSLYE. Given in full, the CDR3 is CASSGGTRSLYEQYF.

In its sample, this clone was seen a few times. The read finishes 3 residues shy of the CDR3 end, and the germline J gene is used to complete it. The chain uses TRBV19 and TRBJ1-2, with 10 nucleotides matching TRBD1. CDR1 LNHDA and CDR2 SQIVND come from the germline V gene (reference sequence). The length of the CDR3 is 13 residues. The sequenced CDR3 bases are TGTGCCAGTAGTATTGGGACAGGGGACGGC. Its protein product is CASSIGTGDG. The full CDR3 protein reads CASSIGTGDGYTF.

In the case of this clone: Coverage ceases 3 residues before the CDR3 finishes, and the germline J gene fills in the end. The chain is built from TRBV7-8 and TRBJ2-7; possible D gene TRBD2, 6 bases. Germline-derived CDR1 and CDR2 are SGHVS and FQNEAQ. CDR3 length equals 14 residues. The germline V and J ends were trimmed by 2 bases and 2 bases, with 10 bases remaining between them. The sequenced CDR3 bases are TGTGCCAGCAGCTTAATGGGGGGAACCTACGAG. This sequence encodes CASSLMGGTYE. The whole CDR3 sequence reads CASSLMGGTYEQYF.

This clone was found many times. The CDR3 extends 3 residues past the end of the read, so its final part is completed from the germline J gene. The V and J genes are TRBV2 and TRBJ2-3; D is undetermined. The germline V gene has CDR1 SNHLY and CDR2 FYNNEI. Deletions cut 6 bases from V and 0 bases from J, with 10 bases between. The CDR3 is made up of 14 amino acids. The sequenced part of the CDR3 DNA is TGTGCCAGCAGCGGTTCCAGGAGCACAGATACG. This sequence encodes CASSGSRSTDT. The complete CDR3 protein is CASSGSRSTDTQYF.

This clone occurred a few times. CDR3: CASKPGTVYFREQYF. The CDR3 bases that were read are TGTGCCAGCAAACCCGGGACAGTTTATTTTCGCGAG. This sequence joins TRBV5-8 and TRBJ2-7, with 7 positions matching TRBD1. The read gets to within 3 residues of the CDR3 end, and the germline J gene fills in the rest. The J segment lost 6 bases and the V segment lost 6 bases, leaving 15 bases of the junction unmatched. Looked up from germline, CDR1 is SGHTS and CDR2 is YDEGEE. The CDR3 contains 15 residues.

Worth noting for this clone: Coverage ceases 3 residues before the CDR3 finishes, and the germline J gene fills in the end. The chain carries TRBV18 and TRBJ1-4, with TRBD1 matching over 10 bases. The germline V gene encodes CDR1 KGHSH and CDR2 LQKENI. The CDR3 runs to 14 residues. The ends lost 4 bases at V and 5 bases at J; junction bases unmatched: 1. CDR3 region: CASSLGQGNEKLFF. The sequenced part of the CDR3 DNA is TGTGCCAGCTCACTGGGACAGGGGAATGAAAAA.